What follows describes a single T cell receptor (beta chain). The data are from a study of blood T cell repertoires in COVID-19. The method was immunoSEQ multiplex PCR; TCRdb's version includes in-frame clones alone and lacks a portion of them. The sample consists of fewer than 350,000 clones, approximately 89% of them appearing once. Germline CDR1 and CDR2: SGHRS and YFSETQ. This CDR3 contains 13 residues. Between the trimmed V and J ends, which lost 4 bases and 2 bases, there was a span of 9 bases. The sequence was collected from a woman in her thirties or forties who had recovered from COVID-19. The chain employs TRBV5-1 and TRBJ2-5; a weak D match, TRBD1 (6 bases). Sequencing used PBMCs or T cells enriched from blood (not recorded which). As DNA, the CDR3 is TGCGCCAGCAGCCCAGGGGTTCAAGAGACCCAGTACTTC. This gives the protein CASSPGVQETQYF.